This T cell receptor beta chain was captured in a study of blood T cell repertoires in COVID-19. Turning to the study itself: Acute-phase and convalescent COVID-19 samples originated in the United States, Italy and Spain. PBMCs, B-cell-depleted T cells, or T cells provided the cDNA or gDNA that made up the material.

The CDR3 runs to 12 residues. Germline V lookup: CDR1 SGHRS, CDR2 YFSETQ. Trimming removed 4 bases from V and 5 bases from J; junction bases left unmatched: 2. Sequencing was performed with immunoSEQ multiplex PCR; in TCRdb, only in-frame clones are kept and a portion is missing. The sample includes tens of thousands of clones, roughly 91% of them seen just once. The chain carries TRBV5-1 and TRBJ1-2; the match to TRBD1 covers 7 bases. The sample consisted of peripheral blood. The sequence derives from a human donor in a cohort sampled during active COVID-19. The donor label of this sample is uncertain. The CDR3 DNA sequence: TGCGCCAGCAGCCCAGGGGGGTATGGCTACACCTTC. This sequence encodes CASSPGGYGYTF. The full variable domain, rest sourced from reference TRBV5-1 and TRBJ1-2, is KAGVTQTPRYLIKTRGQQVTLSCSPISGHRSVSWYQQTPGQGLQFLFEYFSETQRNKGNFPGRFSGRQFSNSRSEMNVSTLELGDSALYLCASSPGGYGYTFGSGTRLTVV.